This is a list of T cell receptor beta chains from one sample in a study of T cells in tuberculosis. The data were produced by immunoSEQ multiplex PCR, yet TCRdb's version contains in-frame clones alone and is incomplete. Among approximately 88,000 clones listed, approximately 90% were seen once. The sample was CD1b-GMM tetramer-negative cells sorted from PBMCs. These receptors all stem from an adult woman with latent tuberculosis. The CDR3 runs from the conserved cysteine through the conserved F or W. The D gene is left open where the match is weak. For some rows the clone size is stated as once, few or many, or as a class when expanded; others skip it.

>.|TRBJ1-3|TRBD1|TRBV18
TGTGCCAGCTCCCGGGACAGGGATACGTTCTCTGGAAACACCATATATTTT
CASSRDRDTFSGNTIYF
>once|TRBJ2-7|TRBD1|TRBV2
TGTGCCAGCAGTGGGTGGACAGGGGGTAATACCTACGAGCAGTACTTC
CASSGWTGGNTYEQYF
>few|TRBJ2-1|.|TRBV5-4
TGTGCCAGCAGCCCCCCCCCGGCGAGTGGAGGTTACAATGAGCAGTTCTTC
CASSPPPASGGYNEQFF
>.|TRBJ1-4|TRBD1|TRBV7-8
TGTGCCAGCAGCGAATGGGACAGGACGATTGCAACTAATGAAAAACTGTTTTTT
CASSEWDRTIATNEKLFF
>.|TRBJ1-2|TRBD1|TRBV11-2
TGTGCCAGCAGCTTAGACCCAGGACAGGGGGCTAACTATGGCTACACCTTC
CASSLDPGQGANYGYTF
>.|TRBJ2-3|TRBD2|TRBV5-1
TGCGCCAGCAGCTGGGGGACTAGCGCAGATACGCAGTATTTT
CASSWGTSADTQYF
>.|TRBJ2-3|TRBD2|TRBV9
TGTGCCAGCAGCAGGACTAGCGGGGGCCGACGCACAGATACGCAGTATTTT
CASSRTSGGRRTDTQYF
>.|TRBJ2-2|TRBD2|TRBV19
TGTGCCAGTAAACTAGCGGGGACCCGGGGCACCGGGGAGCTGTTTTTT
CASKLAGTRGTGELFF
>.|TRBJ2-5|.|TRBV28
TGTGCCAGCTCCTACTCCGGGACACGTCCACAAGAGACCCAGTACTTC
CASSYSGTRPQETQYF
>.|TRBJ1-1|.|TRBV15
TGTGCCACCAGCAGAGAGGCCGGGGGGCGAGCTTTCTTT
CATSREAGGRAFF
>.|TRBJ2-1|.|TRBV7-2
TGTGCCAGCAGCCCTACACCTCTACAGGGAAATGAGCAGTTCTTC
CASSPTPLQGNEQFF
>.|TRBJ2-1|TRBD2|TRBV9
TGTGCCAGCAGCCCGGGGGGAACACCCGCGGGTGAGCAGTTCTTC
CASSPGGTPAGEQFF
>.|TRBJ1-6|.|TRBV7-8
TGTGCCAGCAGCTTAGTGCGGAATTCACCCCTCCACTTT
CASSLVRNSPLHF
>.|TRBJ1-1|.|TRBV29-1
TGCAGCGTTAACAGGGCCGAGGGGACTGAAGCTTTCTTT
CSVNRAEGTEAFF
>.|TRBJ1-5|.|TRBV18
TGTGCCAGCTCACCAGAACCCAACTACAATCAGCCCCAGCATTTT
CASSPEPNYNQPQHF
>.|TRBJ2-2|.|TRBV5-4
TGTGCCAGCAGCCCAATTACCGGGGAGCTGTTTTTT
CASSPITGELFF
>.|TRBJ2-7|TRBD2|TRBV19
TGTGCCAGTACTCAAGGCGGGGGGACCTACGAGCAGTACTTC
CASTQGGGTYEQYF
>.|TRBJ1-2|.|TRBV30
TGTGCCTGGAGTGTACAGGTCGTCACCTTCGATGGCTACACCTTC
CAWSVQVVTFDGYTF
>.|TRBJ2-2|.|TRBV21-1
TGTGCCAGCATTTCGACAGGGGGCTGGGGGACCGGGGAGCTGTTTTTT
CASISTGGWGTGELFF
>.|TRBJ1-2|TRBD1|TRBV7-9
TGTGCCAGCAGCCCCCCCGGGACAGGGCATGGCGGCTACACCTTC
CASSPPGTGHGGYTF
>.|TRBJ1-5|.|TRBV30
TGTGCCTGGAGTGTACTGGCAGGCAAAAATCAGCCCCAGCATTTT
CAWSVLAGKNQPQHF
>.|TRBJ2-5|.|TRBV5-4
TGTGCCAGCAGCTTGCCTCTAAAAGAGACCCAGTACTTC
CASSLPLKETQYF
>.|TRBJ1-1|.|TRBV6-6
TGTGCCAGCAGTTCCCTCGGGGGTGACACTGAAGCTTTCTTT
CASSSLGGDTEAFF
>.|TRBJ1-1|.|TRBV4-1
TGCGCCAGCAGCCAAGCTATTGGTGGAGGGGCGAACACTGAAGCTTTCTTT
CASSQAIGGGANTEAFF